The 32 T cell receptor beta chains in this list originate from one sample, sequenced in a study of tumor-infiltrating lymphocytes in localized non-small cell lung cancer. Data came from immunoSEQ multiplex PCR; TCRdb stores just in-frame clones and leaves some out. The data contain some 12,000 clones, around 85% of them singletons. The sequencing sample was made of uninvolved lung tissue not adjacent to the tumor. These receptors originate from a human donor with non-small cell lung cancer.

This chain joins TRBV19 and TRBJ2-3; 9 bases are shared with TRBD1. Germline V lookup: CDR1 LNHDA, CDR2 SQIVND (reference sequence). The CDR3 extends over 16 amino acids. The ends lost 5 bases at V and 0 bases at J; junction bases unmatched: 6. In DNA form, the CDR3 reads TGTGCCAGTAGTCTGGGGACAGGGACTAGCACAGATACGCAGTATTTT. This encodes CASSLGTGTSTDTQYF.

The CDR3 DNA is TGTGCCACCAGCAGTGGATCCTACGAGCAGTACTTC. Protein: CATSSGSYEQYF. V and J are TRBV15 and TRBJ2-7; D unclear. Trimming removed 3 bases from V and 1 base from J, with 4 bases in between. The CDR3 runs to 12 residues. Germline V gene data show CDR1 as LNHNV and CDR2 as YYDKDF (reference sequence).

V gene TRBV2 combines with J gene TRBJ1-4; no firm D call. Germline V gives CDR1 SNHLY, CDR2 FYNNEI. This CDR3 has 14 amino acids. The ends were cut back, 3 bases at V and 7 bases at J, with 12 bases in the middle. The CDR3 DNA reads TGTGCCAGCAGTGAGTGGAAGGGTAGTGAAAAACTGTTTTTT. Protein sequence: CASSEWKGSEKLFF.

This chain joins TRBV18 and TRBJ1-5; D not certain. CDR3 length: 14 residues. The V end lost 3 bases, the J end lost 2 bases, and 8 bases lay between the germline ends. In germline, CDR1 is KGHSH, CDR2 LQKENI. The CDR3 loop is CASSPIAGNQPQHF. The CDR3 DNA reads TGTGCCAGCTCACCGATAGCGGGCAATCAGCCCCAGCATTTT.

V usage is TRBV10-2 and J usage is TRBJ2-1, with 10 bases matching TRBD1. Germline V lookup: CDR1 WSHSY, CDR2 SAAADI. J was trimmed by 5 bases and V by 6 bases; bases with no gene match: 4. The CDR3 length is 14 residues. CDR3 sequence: CASRAGQGNNEQFF. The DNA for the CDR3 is TGCGCCAGCAGGGCGGGACAGGGGAACAATGAGCAGTTCTTC.

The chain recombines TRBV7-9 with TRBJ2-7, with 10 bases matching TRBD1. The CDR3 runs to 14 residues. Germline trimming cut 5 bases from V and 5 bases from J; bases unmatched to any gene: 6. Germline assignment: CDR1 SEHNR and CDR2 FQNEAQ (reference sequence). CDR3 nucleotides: TGTGCCAGCAGCCTTTCGACAGGGGGCGACGAGCAGTACTTC. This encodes CASSLSTGGDEQYF.

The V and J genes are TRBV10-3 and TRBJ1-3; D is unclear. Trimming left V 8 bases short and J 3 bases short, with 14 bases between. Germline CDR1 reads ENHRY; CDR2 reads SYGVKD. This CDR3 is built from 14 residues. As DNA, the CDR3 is TGTGCCATCGGGGAAGGGAGGAGTGGAAACACCATATATTTT. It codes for CAIGEGRSGNTIYF.

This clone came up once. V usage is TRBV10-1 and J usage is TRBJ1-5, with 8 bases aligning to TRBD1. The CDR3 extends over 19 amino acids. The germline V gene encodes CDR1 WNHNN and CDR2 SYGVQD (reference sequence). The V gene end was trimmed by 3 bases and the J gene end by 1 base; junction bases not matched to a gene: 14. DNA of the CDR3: TGCGCCAGCAGTGACCTTCTGACCGACCGGGACAGGAGCAATCAGCCCCAGCATTTT. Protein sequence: CASSDLLTDRDRSNQPQHF.

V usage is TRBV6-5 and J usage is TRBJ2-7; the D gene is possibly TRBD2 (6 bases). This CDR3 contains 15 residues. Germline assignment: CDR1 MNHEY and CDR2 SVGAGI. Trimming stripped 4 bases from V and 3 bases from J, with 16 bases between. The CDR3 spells CASSLGPGLNYEQYF. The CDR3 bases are TGTGCCAGCAGTTTAGGACCGGGACTGAACTACGAGCAGTACTTC.

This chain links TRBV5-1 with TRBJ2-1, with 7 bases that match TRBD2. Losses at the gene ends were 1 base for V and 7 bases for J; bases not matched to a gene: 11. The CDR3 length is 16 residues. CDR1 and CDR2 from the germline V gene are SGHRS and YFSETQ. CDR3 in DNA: TGCGCCAGCAGCTTGACAAGCGGGGCTGCGTATAATGAGCAGTTCTTC. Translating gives CASSLTSGAAYNEQFF.

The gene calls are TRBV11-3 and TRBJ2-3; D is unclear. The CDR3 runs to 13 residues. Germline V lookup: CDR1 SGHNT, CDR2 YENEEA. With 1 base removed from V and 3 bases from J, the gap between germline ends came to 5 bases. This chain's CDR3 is CASSLGATDTQYF. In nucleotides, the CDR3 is TGTGCCAGCAGCTTAGGGGCGACAGATACGCAGTATTTT.

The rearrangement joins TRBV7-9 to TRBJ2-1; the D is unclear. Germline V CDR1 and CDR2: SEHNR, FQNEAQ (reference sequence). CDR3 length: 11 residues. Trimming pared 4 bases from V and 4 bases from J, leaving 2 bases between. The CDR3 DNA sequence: TGTGCCAGCAGCTATTACAATGAGCAGTTCTTC. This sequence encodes CASSYYNEQFF.

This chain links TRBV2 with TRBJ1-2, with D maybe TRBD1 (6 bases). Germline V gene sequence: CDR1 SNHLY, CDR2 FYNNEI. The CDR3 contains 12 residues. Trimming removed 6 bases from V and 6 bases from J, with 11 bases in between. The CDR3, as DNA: TGTGCCAGCAGATTACAGGGAGATGGCTACACCTTC. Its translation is CASRLQGDGYTF.

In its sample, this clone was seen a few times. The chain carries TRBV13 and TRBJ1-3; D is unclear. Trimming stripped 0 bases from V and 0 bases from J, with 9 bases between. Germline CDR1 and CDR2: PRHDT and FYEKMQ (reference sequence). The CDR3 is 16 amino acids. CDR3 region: CASSLGLPNSGNTIYF. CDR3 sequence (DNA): TGTGCCAGCAGCTTAGGCCTCCCTAACTCTGGAAACACCATATATTTT.

CDR3 nucleotides: TGCGCCAGCAGCCACTTAGCGGGGGGCCCCTACGAGCAGTACTTC. It codes for CASSHLAGGPYEQYF. The V call is TRBV4-1, the J call TRBJ2-7, with 10 nucleotides matching TRBD2. Germline loops: CDR1 MGHRA, CDR2 YSYEKL. CDR3 length equals 15 residues. The trim removed 3 bases at V and 2 bases at J, leaving 4 bases unmatched.

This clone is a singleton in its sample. This chain's CDR3 is CASSEGASGGTDTQYF. The DNA for the CDR3 is TGTGCCAGCAGTGAAGGGGCCAGCGGGGGCACAGATACGCAGTATTTT. The chain is built from TRBV6-1 and TRBJ2-3; TRBD2 matches 7 bases. Germline V gives CDR1 MNHNS, CDR2 SASEGT. The CDR3 runs 16 residues. The junction had 5 bases not matched to a gene; V was cut back by 1 base and J by 1 base.

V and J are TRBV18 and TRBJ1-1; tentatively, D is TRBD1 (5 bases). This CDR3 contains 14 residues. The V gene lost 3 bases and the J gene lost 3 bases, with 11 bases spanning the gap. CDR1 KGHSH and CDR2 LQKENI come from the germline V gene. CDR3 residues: CASSPVGGDTEAFF. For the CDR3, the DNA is TGTGCCAGCTCACCCGTCGGGGGTGACACTGAAGCTTTCTTT.

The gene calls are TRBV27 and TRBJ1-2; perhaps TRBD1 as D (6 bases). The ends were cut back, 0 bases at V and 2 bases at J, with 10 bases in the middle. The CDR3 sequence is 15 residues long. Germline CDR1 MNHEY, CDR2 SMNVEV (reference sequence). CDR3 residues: CASSLSGGGNYGYTF. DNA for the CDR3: TGTGCCAGCAGTTTATCAGGAGGGGGGAACTATGGCTACACCTTC.

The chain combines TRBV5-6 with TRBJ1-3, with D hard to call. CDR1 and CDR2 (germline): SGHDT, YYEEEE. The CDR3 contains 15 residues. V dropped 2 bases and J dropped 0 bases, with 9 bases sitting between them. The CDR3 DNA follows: TGTGCCAGCAGCTTCGATTGGAGCTCTGGAAACACCATATATTTT. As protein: CASSFDWSSGNTIYF.

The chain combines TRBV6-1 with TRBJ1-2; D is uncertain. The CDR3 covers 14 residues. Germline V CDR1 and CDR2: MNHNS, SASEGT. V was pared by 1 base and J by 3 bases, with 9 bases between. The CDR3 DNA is TGTGCCAGCAGTGAAGGGGTTCCCTACTATGGCTACACCTTC. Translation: CASSEGVPYYGYTF.

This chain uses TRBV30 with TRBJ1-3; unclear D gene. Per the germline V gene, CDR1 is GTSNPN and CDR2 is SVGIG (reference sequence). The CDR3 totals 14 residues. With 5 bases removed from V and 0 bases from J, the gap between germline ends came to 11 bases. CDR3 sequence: CAWDGGYSGNTIYF. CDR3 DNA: TGTGCCTGGGACGGTGGTTACTCTGGAAACACCATATATTTT.

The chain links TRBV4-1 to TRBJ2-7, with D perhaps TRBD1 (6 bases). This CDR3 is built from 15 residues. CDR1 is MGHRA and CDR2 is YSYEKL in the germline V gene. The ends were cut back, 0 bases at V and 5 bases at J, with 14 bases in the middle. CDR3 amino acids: CASSQEQGIRNEQYF. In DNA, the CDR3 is TGCGCCAGCAGCCAAGAGCAGGGGATCAGGAACGAGCAGTACTTC.

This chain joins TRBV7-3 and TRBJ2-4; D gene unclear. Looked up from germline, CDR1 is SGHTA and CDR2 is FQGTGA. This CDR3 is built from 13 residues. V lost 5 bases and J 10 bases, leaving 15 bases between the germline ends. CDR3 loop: CASSPSALGIQYF. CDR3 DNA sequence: TGTGCCAGCAGCCCCTCTGCCTTAGGAATTCAGTACTTC.

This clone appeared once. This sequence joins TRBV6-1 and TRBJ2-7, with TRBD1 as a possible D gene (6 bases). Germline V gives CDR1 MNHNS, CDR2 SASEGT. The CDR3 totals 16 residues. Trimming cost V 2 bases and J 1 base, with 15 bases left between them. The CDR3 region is CASSEPGHLGSYEQYF. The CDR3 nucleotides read TGTGCCAGCAGTGAACCGGGACACCTAGGATCCTACGAGCAGTACTTC.

This CDR3 reads CASSSDGLRETQYF. The CDR3 DNA follows: TGTGCCAGCAGCTCCGACGGATTAAGGGAGACCCAGTACTTC. The genes are TRBV11-2 and TRBJ2-5; D call uncertain. With 4 bases removed from V and 5 bases from J, the gap between germline ends came to 14 bases. Germline V lookup: CDR1 SGHAT, CDR2 FQNNGV. This CDR3 is built from 14 residues. The whole variable domain, filled in from reference TRBV11-2 and TRBJ2-5, reads EAGVAQSPRYKIIEKRQSVAFWCNPISGHATLYWYQQILGQGPKLLIQFQNNGVVDDSQLPKDRFSAERLKGVDSTLKIQPAKLEDSAVYLCASSSDGLRETQYFGPGTRLLVL.

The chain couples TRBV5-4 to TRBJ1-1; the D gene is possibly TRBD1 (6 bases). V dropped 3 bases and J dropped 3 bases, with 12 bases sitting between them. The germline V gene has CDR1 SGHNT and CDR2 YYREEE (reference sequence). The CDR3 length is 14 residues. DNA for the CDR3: TGTGCCAGCAGCTCAGGGGCGCTGGACACTGAAGCTTTCTTT. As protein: CASSSGALDTEAFF.

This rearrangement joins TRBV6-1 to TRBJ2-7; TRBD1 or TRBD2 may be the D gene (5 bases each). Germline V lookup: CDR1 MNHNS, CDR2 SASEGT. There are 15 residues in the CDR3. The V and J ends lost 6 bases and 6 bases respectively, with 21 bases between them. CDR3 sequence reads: CASSDRPGERGEQYF. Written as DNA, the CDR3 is TGTGCCAGCAGCGACCGTCCCGGGGAGAGGGGCGAGCAGTACTTC.

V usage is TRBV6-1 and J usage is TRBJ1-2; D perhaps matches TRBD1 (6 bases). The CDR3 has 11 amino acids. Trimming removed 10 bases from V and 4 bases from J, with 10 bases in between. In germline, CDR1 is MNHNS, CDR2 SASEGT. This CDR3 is CATQGLYGYTF. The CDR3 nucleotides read TGTGCCACACAGGGACTCTATGGCTACACCTTC.

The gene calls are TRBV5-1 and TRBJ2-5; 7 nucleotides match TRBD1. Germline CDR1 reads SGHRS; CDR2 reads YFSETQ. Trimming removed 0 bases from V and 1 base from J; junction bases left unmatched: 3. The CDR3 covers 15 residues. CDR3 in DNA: TGCGCCAGCAGCTTGGCCGACAGGGTCCAAGAGACCCAGTACTTC. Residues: CASSLADRVQETQYF.

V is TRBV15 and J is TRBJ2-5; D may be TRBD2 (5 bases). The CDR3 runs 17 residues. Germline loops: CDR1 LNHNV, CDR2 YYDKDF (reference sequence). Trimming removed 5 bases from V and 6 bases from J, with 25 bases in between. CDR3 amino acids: CATSGGILGLLSKTQYF. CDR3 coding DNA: TGTGCCACCAGCGGAGGTATCCTGGGCCTCCTAAGTAAGACCCAGTACTTC.

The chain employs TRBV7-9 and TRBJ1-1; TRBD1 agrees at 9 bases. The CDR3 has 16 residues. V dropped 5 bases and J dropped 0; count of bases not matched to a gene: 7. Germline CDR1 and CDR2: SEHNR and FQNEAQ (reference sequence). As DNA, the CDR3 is TGTGCCAGCAGCCCTCAGACAGGGGGGGTGAACACTGAAGCTTTCTTT. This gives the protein CASSPQTGGVNTEAFF.

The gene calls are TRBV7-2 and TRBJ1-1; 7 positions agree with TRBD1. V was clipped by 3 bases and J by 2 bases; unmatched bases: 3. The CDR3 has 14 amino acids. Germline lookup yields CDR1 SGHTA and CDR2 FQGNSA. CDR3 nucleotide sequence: TGTGCCAGCAGCTTCCGACAGGGCAACACTGAAGCTTTCTTT. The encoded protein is CASSFRQGNTEAFF.